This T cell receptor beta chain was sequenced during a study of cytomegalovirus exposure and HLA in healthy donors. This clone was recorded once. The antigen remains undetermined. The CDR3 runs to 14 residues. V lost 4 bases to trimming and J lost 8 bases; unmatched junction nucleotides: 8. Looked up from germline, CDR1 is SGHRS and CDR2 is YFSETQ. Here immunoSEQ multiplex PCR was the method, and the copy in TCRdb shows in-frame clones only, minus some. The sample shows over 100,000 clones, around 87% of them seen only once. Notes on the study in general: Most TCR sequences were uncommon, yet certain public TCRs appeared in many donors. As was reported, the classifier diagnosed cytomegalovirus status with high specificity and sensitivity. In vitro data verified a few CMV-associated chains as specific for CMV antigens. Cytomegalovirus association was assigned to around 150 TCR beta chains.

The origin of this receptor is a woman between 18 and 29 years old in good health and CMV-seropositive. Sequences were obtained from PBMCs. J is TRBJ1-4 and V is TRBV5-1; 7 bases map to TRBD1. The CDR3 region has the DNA TGCGCCAGCAGCCTACAGGGGTTTGGAGAAAAACTGTTTTTT. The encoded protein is CASSLQGFGEKLFF.